This T cell receptor (beta chain) was documented in a study of cytomegalovirus exposure and HLA in healthy donors. Study-level information: In a later analysis, the 100 to 150 validation repertoires were reported to have used the same platform as the roughly 610 first-cohort repertoires.

The germline V gene has CDR1 DFQATT and CDR2 SNEGSKA (reference sequence). The CDR3 totals 11 residues. V dropped 2 bases and J dropped 2 bases, with 4 bases sitting between them. Sequencing used immunoSEQ multiplex PCR; TCRdb keeps in-frame clones, though not all of them. Of about 330,000 clones in the sample, about nine tenths were seen once. A note on this clone: The target antigen is unknown.

Study observations and caveats: Rarity held for most TCR sequences, but there were some public TCRs that occurred in many donors.

The sequence was collected from a woman in her thirties in good health and CMV-seropositive. The sequencing sample was made of PBMCs. The gene calls are TRBV20-1 and TRBJ2-7, with no clear D. CDR3 nucleotides: TGCAGTGCTAGATCCCCCTACGAGCAGTACTTC. It translates to CSARSPYEQYF.